This TCR beta chain was identified during a study of cytomegalovirus exposure and HLA in healthy donors. Study-wide points: The classifier, whose performance was assessed in both the original and validation cohorts, reportedly diagnosed cytomegalovirus status with high specificity and sensitivity. The study put some 150 TCR beta chains on its list as cytomegalovirus-associated.

The PCR employed 60 Vbeta primers together with 13 Jbeta primers. The data were produced by immunoSEQ multiplex PCR, yet TCRdb's version contains in-frame clones alone and is incomplete. The sample includes about 93,000 clones, over 70% of them seen just once. On this clone: What it binds is not known.

The CDR3 spans 17 residues. V shed 0 bases, J shed 4 bases, and the junction held 10 bases outside the gene matches. CDR1 and CDR2 (germline): LGHNA, YSLEER. The chain recombines TRBV4-3 with TRBJ2-3, with TRBD1 identical over 7 bases. This TCR was recovered from a boy younger than 18 in good health and CMV-seronegative. Material: PBMCs. Here the CDR3 reads CASSQEYRGQGADTQYF. The CDR3 nucleotides read TGCGCCAGCAGCCAAGAGTACCGCGGGCAGGGGGCAGATACGCAGTATTTT.